This is a list of T cell receptor beta chains from one sample in a study of human T cells and chemical hapten exposure. Using its own MiXCR run on the RACE reads, TCRdb lists one record per CDR3 protein. The sample holds some 62,000 distinct CDR3 sequences, 8% to 13% seen once. This sample comprised whole blood, obtained in connection with sensitization to the hapten diphenylcyclopropenone (DPC). The origin of the receptors is a woman in her 30s with alopecia areata. Some clones in this sample may be carry-over from other donors' samples. Each CDR3 is given without its conserved first and last residue. The size entry is marked missing in some rows and otherwise reads once, few, many or a size class.

clone_size v_call cdr3_aa
- TRBV7-9 ASSLVGERESYNEQF
many TRBV28 ASSLFTDTQY
few TRBV20-1 SAVEGSGELF
few TRBV5-5 ASSLRDRVYEQY
few TRBV19 ASTVLAGSSYNEQF
- TRBV7-8 ASSTPVYPEFRYTEAF
- TRBV29-1 SVGQIPREAF
many TRBV5-1 ASSLAPGGPGELF
- TRBV11-2 ASSLDNMGAHRGYNSPLH
- TRBV5-6 ASSPGRRLMHVGEQF
- TRBV6-6 ASSVLLAGVHKGGKNIQY
few TRBV20-1 SARDELVSTDTQY
few TRBV29-1 SALADYNEQF
many TRBV6-6 ASSSSTGVRTDTQY
- TRBV2 ASSDRGGNEKLF
few TRBV9 ASSVGGTQNTEAF
few TRBV28 ASRLNTEAF
- TRBV14 ASSPNQGLPGNTIY
- TRBV7-3 ASSLSRDTGELF
- TRBV6-1 ASSGQGSRNQPQH
few TRBV7-7 ASSLDLFGYSSNQPQH
many TRBV6-6 ASSYQGAPDTQY
many TRBV7-9 ASSPGTGGRQY
- TRBV2 ASSDDVNTEAF
- TRBV11-3 ASSVDFQDTQY
many TRBV5-4 ASSLQGADGYT
few TRBV20-1 SARGVVGLAEKETQY
few TRBV11-1 ASSRGPQTSTDTQY
many TRBV7-2 ASSSKPGAYEQY
- TRBV18 ASSSQNSNQPQH
- TRBV29-1 SVEGSLPGLQETQY
few TRBV2 ASKTDRVAYNEQF
- TRBV6-1 ASRGEVYGANVLT
few TRBV6-5 ASSLRGGANYGYT
many TRBV9 ASSVAQGAWAGELF
few TRBV11-2 ASSSELLPGEQF
few TRBV7-2 ASSLGSGGADTQY
few TRBV7-8 ASSARWGQDYGYT
many TRBV27 ASSLYGQMNTEAF
many TRBV12-3/TRBV12-4 ASSFIGGYNEQF
- TRBV5-1 ASSPNTGGSAEAF
many TRBV29-1 SVEGSEPHLETQY
few TRBV29-1 SVYDLNTEAF
many TRBV6-6 ASSYGGLAPEQY
many TRBV4-1 ASSQYETSGYTQY
few TRBV2 ATRVGTGSL